This section outlines one T cell receptor beta chain sequence together with its context. This sample stems from a study of blood T cell repertoires in COVID-19. Study overall: Nucleic acid was either cDNA or gDNA, and it came from T cells, B-cell-depleted T cells, or PBMCs.

The data were produced by immunoSEQ multiplex PCR, yet TCRdb's version contains in-frame clones alone and is incomplete. The repertoire includes under 300,000 clones, 65% to 90% of them detected once, and approximately 2.3% sits in the top ten. The CDR3 has 16 amino acids. Trimming removed 3 bases from V and 1 base from J, with 13 bases in between. The germline V gene has CDR1 LNHNV and CDR2 YYDKDF (reference sequence). This sequence joins TRBV15 and TRBJ1-5, with D perhaps TRBD1 (6 bases). The sequenced sample was peripheral blood. The clonotype originates from a man aged 40-50 years who had recovered from COVID-19. CDR3 bases: TGTGCCACCAGCAGCCAGGGGCCCCTAAGCAATCAGCCCCAGCATTTT. Translated: CATSSQGPLSNQPQHF.